This T cell receptor beta chain was identified in a study of OX40 agonist ivuxolimab in advanced cancers. The wider study: Treatment of patients was with ivuxolimab, an agonistic anti-OX40 (CD134) antibody. All patients had ivuxolimab intravenously every 2 weeks at 0.01 to 10 mg/kg. Study-level points and caveats: At 0.1-3.0 mg/kg, partial responders had clonal expansion among the lowest observed. Relative to CD4+ cells, CD8+ T cells on average had more expanded clones.

The protocol was immunoSEQ multiplex PCR, while the TCRdb copy is restricted to in-frame clones and leaves out a portion. Among roughly 60,000 clones listed, roughly four fifths were seen once. As concerns this clone: No antigen is known for it.

In germline, CDR1 is SQVTM, CDR2 ANQGSEA. This CDR3 has 19 residues. V shed 0 bases, J shed 3 bases, and the junction held 18 bases outside the gene matches. The TCR sequence derives from an adult with an advanced solid tumor such as melanoma, head and neck, liver or kidney cancer. V gene TRBV29-1 combines with J gene TRBJ1-1; 8 nucleotides agree with TRBD1. The sample consisted of CD4+ or CD8+ T cells sorted from blood, taken in a trial of the OX40 agonist ivuxolimab. The CDR3 loop reads CSVEDPFGQGVVLDTEAFF. In DNA, the CDR3 is TGCAGCGTTGAAGATCCTTTCGGACAGGGTGTCGTGTTGGACACTGAAGCTTTCTTT. Combining the CDR3 with reference TRBV29-1 and TRBJ1-1 gives the whole variable domain SAVISQKPSRDICQRGTSLTIQCQVDSQVTMMFWYRQQPGQSLTLIATANQGSEATYESGFVIDKFPISRPNLTFSTLTVSNMSPEDSSIYLCSVEDPFGQGVVLDTEAFFGQGTRLTVV.